The 28 T cell receptor beta chains in this list originate from one sample, sequenced in a study of OX40 agonist ivuxolimab in advanced cancers. The table came from immunoSEQ multiplex PCR; TCRdb's copy has only in-frame clones and leaves some out. The table records fewer than 40,000 clones, about 86% of them present only once. Sequenced material: CD4+ or CD8+ T cells sorted from blood, taken in a trial of the OX40 agonist ivuxolimab. The receptors were gathered from an adult with an advanced solid tumor such as melanoma, head and neck, liver or kidney cancer.

This chain links TRBV7-6 with TRBJ1-1; D is unresolved. This CDR3 has 14 amino acids. Germline V gives CDR1 SGHVS, CDR2 FNYEAQ. The V gene lost 4 bases and the J gene lost 11 bases, with 20 bases spanning the gap. The CDR3: CASSSIIALPPAFF. CDR3 DNA: TGTGCCAGCAGCTCTATTATCGCTCTTCCGCCGGCTTTCTTT. Based on the CDR3 plus reference TRBV7-6 and TRBJ1-1, the full variable domain is GAGVSQSPRYKVTKRGQDVALRCDPISGHVSLYWYRQALGQGPEFLTYFNYEAQQDKSGLPNDRFSAERPEGSISTLTIQRTEQRDSAMYRCASSSIIALPPAFFGQGTRLTVV.

This clone was detected only a few times. This rearrangement joins TRBV5-4 to TRBJ2-1, with 12 bases lining up with TRBD2. The V gene's germline CDR1 is SGHNT and CDR2 YYREEE (reference sequence). V lost 3 bases, J lost 2 bases, and 6 bases stayed unmatched. This CDR3 spans 17 amino acids. This CDR3 reads CASSSPASGGAYNEQFF. DNA of the CDR3: TGTGCCAGCAGCTCCCCGGCTAGCGGGGGGGCCTACAATGAGCAGTTCTTC.

The V and J genes are TRBV6-1 and TRBJ2-2; 7 bases agree with TRBD2. CDR3 size: 15 residues. Germline CDR1 and CDR2: MNHNS and SASEGT. V gave up 7 bases and J gave up 2 bases; unmatched junction bases: 7. CDR3 in DNA: TGTGCCAGCATCTTCGCGGGAGTAAACACCGGGGAGCTGTTTTTT. Amino acids: CASIFAGVNTGELFF.

The V gene is TRBV5-1, the J gene TRBJ2-2, with TRBD1 identical over 9 bases. This CDR3 is built from 16 residues. Germline V gene data show CDR1 as SGHRS and CDR2 as YFSETQ. V was clipped by 6 bases and J by 6 bases; unmatched bases: 12. The DNA of the CDR3 is TGCGCCAGCATGAAGGCTACAGGGGGCAATGCCGGGGAGCTGTTTTTT. This translates into CASMKATGGNAGELFF.

The V gene is TRBV19, the J gene TRBJ1-2; D is perhaps TRBD1 (6 bases). The germline CDR1 and CDR2 sequences are LNHDA and SQIVND (reference sequence). V dropped 6 bases and J dropped 8 bases, with 13 bases sitting between them. The CDR3 totals 12 residues. CDR3 loop: CASRDRSSGYTF. CDR3 nucleotide sequence: TGTGCCAGTAGGGACAGATCAAGCGGCTACACCTTC.

The chain employs TRBV2 and TRBJ1-1; possibly TRBD1 for D (6 bases). The V gene lost 6 bases and the J gene lost 0 bases, with 11 bases spanning the gap. CDR3 length equals 14 residues. The germline V gene has CDR1 SNHLY and CDR2 FYNNEI. The CDR3 protein is CASSLQGLNTEAFF. The CDR3 region has the DNA TGTGCCAGCAGCCTACAGGGTTTGAACACTGAAGCTTTCTTT.

CDR3 nucleotides: TGTGCCAGCAGACGGGGATCGACGGACGATCAGCCCCAGCATTTT. Amino acid sequence: CASRRGSTDDQPQHF. This chain uses TRBV6-5 with TRBJ1-5; unclear D gene. The CDR3 contains 15 residues. Germline V lookup: CDR1 MNHEY, CDR2 SVGAGI. Between the trimmed V and J ends, which lost 6 bases and 5 bases, there was a span of 17 bases.

This rearrangement joins TRBV2 to TRBJ1-1, with no clear D. The ends were cut back, 2 bases at V and 0 bases at J, with 4 bases in the middle. This CDR3 has 13 amino acids. CDR1 SNHLY and CDR2 FYNNEI come from the germline V gene. The CDR3 coding sequence is TGTGCCAGCAGTGAATATTTGAACACTGAAGCTTTCTTT. It is translated as CASSEYLNTEAFF.

This clone was picked up a small number of times. V and J are TRBV30 and TRBJ2-7; D unclear. Per the germline V gene, CDR1 is GTSNPN and CDR2 is SVGIG (reference sequence). The CDR3 is made up of 15 amino acids. V lost 4 bases, J lost 6 bases, and 22 bases lay in between. CDR3 residues: CAWTPGWLAPREQYF. The CDR3 DNA reads TGTGCCTGGACTCCCGGCTGGTTGGCGCCGCGCGAGCAGTACTTC.

The chain combines TRBV7-9 with TRBJ2-3, with D possibly being TRBD1 (6 bases). Germline lookup yields CDR1 SEHNR and CDR2 FQNEAQ (reference sequence). CDR3 length equals 16 residues. Trimming left V 4 bases short and J 4 bases short, with 18 bases between. The DNA of the CDR3 is TGTGCCAGCAGCTCTAGCTTTGTGCAGGGGTCAGATACGCAGTATTTT. Translation gives CASSSSFVQGSDTQYF.

This rearrangement joins TRBV6-1 to TRBJ1-5; no reliable D call. The germline CDR1 and CDR2 sequences are MNHNS and SASEGT. With 5 bases removed from V and 4 bases from J, the gap between germline ends came to 15 bases. This CDR3 is built from 15 residues. CDR3 sequence reads: CASSISRVTNQPQHF. The CDR3 DNA reads TGTGCCAGCAGTATAAGCCGGGTTACGAATCAGCCCCAGCATTTT.

The chain links TRBV11-2 to TRBJ1-6; no clear D. V gave up 2 bases and J gave up 10 bases, with 15 bases separating them. The CDR3 spans 15 residues. Per germline, CDR1 SGHAT and CDR2 FQNNGV. The CDR3 coding sequence is TGTGCCAGCAGCTTAACTCCCGCGGTAGACTCACCCCTCCACTTT. Translating it yields CASSLTPAVDSPLHF. Full variable domain (rest looked up from reference TRBV11-2 and TRBJ1-6): EAGVAQSPRYKIIEKRQSVAFWCNPISGHATLYWYQQILGQGPKLLIQFQNNGVVDDSQLPKDRFSAERLKGVDSTLKIQPAKLEDSAVYLCASSLTPAVDSPLHFGNGTRLTVT.

This chain joins TRBV7-9 and TRBJ1-1; possibly TRBD1 for D (6 bases). Trimming took off 3 bases at V and 3 bases at J, with 20 bases between the two ends. In germline, CDR1 is SEHNR, CDR2 FQNEAQ (reference sequence). CDR3 length: 17 residues. CDR3 coding DNA: TGTGCCAGCAGCTTTACGGGGGCGGGGTTTCTCGACACTGAAGCTTTCTTT. Protein: CASSFTGAGFLDTEAFF.

CDR3 coding DNA: TGTGCCAGCAGTTTACGTACAGGAGTTCAGCCCCAGCATTTT. The encoded protein is CASSLRTGVQPQHF. The J gene is TRBJ1-5, the V gene TRBV27, with D possibly TRBD1 on 5 matching bases. Germline CDR1 reads MNHEY; CDR2 reads SMNVEV (reference sequence). This CDR3 spans 14 amino acids. Trimming pared 2 bases from V and 6 bases from J, leaving 11 bases between.

This chain connects TRBV19 to TRBJ2-7; D tentatively fits TRBD1 or TRBD2 (5 bases each). The ends were cut back, 6 bases at V and 2 bases at J, with 11 bases in the middle. The germline V gene encodes CDR1 LNHDA and CDR2 SQIVND (reference sequence). This CDR3 is built from 13 residues. For the CDR3, the DNA is TGTGCCAGTAGACAGGAGGCCCCCTACGAGCAGTACTTC. The encoded protein is CASRQEAPYEQYF.

In this sample, this clone turned up once. This chain uses TRBV11-1 with TRBJ2-7; 7 bases are a match to TRBD1. CDR3 length equals 15 residues. Losses at the gene ends were 2 bases for V and 1 base for J; bases not matched to a gene: 5. Germline assignment: CDR1 SGHAT and CDR2 FQDESV (reference sequence). CDR3 residues: CASSLQGQMSYEQYF. The CDR3 bases are TGTGCCAGCAGCTTACAGGGACAGATGTCCTACGAGCAGTACTTC.

The chain joins TRBV28 to TRBJ2-7; 7 bases are a match to TRBD1. V was clipped by 3 bases and J by 1 base; unmatched bases: 6. Per germline, CDR1 MDHEN and CDR2 SYDVKM. The CDR3 covers 15 residues. The CDR3 region has the DNA TGTGCCAGCAGTTTCTTGACAGGGCAATCCTACGAGCAGTACTTC. This translates into CASSFLTGQSYEQYF.

This clone was picked up a small number of times. The chain joins TRBV6-5 to TRBJ1-1; possible D gene TRBD1, 5 bases. This CDR3 region has 14 residues. Between the trimmed V and J ends, which lost 7 bases and 2 bases, there was a span of 14 bases. Germline V gene lookup returns CDR1 MNHEY and CDR2 SVGAGI. CDR3 sequence: CASKIQEANTEAFF. The CDR3 DNA is TGTGCCAGCAAGATACAGGAGGCAAACACTGAAGCTTTCTTT.

The chain is built from TRBV19 and TRBJ2-7; D unresolved. This CDR3 has 15 amino acids. Germline CDR1 reads LNHDA; CDR2 reads SQIVND (reference sequence). With 5 bases removed from V and 5 bases from J, the gap between germline ends came to 19 bases. This CDR3 is CASSLRLIYADEQYF. The CDR3 DNA follows: TGTGCCAGTAGTCTTCGCCTCATTTACGCGGACGAGCAGTACTTC.

This clone occurred a few times. The V call is TRBV5-1, the J call TRBJ1-1; D not certain. V lost 0 bases to trimming and J lost 6 bases, with 12 bases between them. Germline CDR1 and CDR2: SGHRS and YFSETQ. The CDR3 consists of 14 residues. The CDR3 is CASSLDPGYPEAFF. The CDR3 DNA sequence: TGCGCCAGCAGCTTGGACCCGGGGTATCCTGAAGCTTTCTTT.

This clone was counted a single time. The chain recombines TRBV6-6 with TRBJ1-2; TRBD1 aligns across 9 bases. CDR1 is MNHNY and CDR2 is SVGAGI in the germline V gene (reference sequence). Unmatched junction bases numbered 3, after V lost 3 bases and J lost 4 bases. The CDR3 is 14 residues long. The CDR3 reads CASSYTDRGYGYTF. The CDR3 coding sequence is TGTGCCAGCAGTTATACGGACAGGGGCTATGGCTACACCTTC.

V gene TRBV18 combines with J gene TRBJ2-7; D unresolved. V was cut by 3 bases and J by 4 bases, with 4 bases left in between. The CDR3 totals 11 residues. Germline loops: CDR1 KGHSH, CDR2 LQKENI. CDR3 sequence (DNA): TGTGCCAGCTCACCTCAATACGAGCAGTACTTC. It codes for CASSPQYEQYF. The entire variable domain, with the rest obtained from reference TRBV18 and TRBJ2-7, is as follows: NAGVMQNPRHLVRRRGQEARLRCSPMKGHSHVYWYRQLPEEGLKFMVYLQKENIIDESGMPKERFSAEFPKEGPSILRIQQVVRGDSAAYFCASSPQYEQYFGPGTRLTVT.

This clone has a single count. This rearrangement joins TRBV19 to TRBJ2-3; 10 bases are shared with TRBD2. V gave up 11 bases and J gave up 3 bases; unmatched junction bases: 2. The CDR3 has 12 residues. Germline values: CDR1 LNHDA, CDR2 SQIVND (reference sequence). Here the CDR3 DNA reads TGTGCCTCGGGACTAGCGACAGATACGCAGTATTTT. Translation: CASGLATDTQYF. Full variable domain (rest looked up from reference TRBV19 and TRBJ2-3): DGGITQSPKYLFRKEGQNVTLSCEQNLNHDAMYWYRQDPGQGLRLIYYSQIVNDFQKGDIAEGYSVSREKKESFPLTVTSAQKNPTAFYLCASGLATDTQYFGPGTRLTVL.

This chain connects TRBV10-3 to TRBJ1-5, with a weak D call TRBD1 (6 bases). Trimming took 2 bases from V and 6 from J, leaving 14 bases between them. The germline gives CDR1 ENHRY, CDR2 SYGVKD. The CDR3 is 15 residues long. The CDR3, as DNA: TGTGCCATCAGTGAGGGGAGGGGGGGAGGTCAGCCCCAGCATTTT. It translates to CAISEGRGGGQPQHF.

V usage is TRBV30 and J usage is TRBJ1-4; the D is unclear. CDR1 GTSNPN and CDR2 SVGIG come from the germline V gene (reference sequence). The germline V and J ends were trimmed by 0 bases and 2 bases, with 13 bases remaining between them. CDR3 length: 16 amino acids. Here the CDR3 DNA reads TGTGCCTGGAGTGTAGCCACGGGGATGACTAATGAAAAACTGTTTTTT. Its protein product is CAWSVATGMTNEKLFF.

V usage is TRBV7-2 and J usage is TRBJ1-1; TRBD1 agrees at 9 bases. Germline CDR1 reads SGHTA; CDR2 reads FQGNSA. V shed 5 bases, J shed 11 bases, and the junction held 12 bases outside the gene matches. CDR3 size: 14 residues. Here the CDR3 reads CASSLIRDRETAFF. The CDR3 DNA is TGTGCCAGCAGCCTAATCAGGGACAGGGAAACGGCTTTCTTT.

This clone came up once. The genes are TRBV5-4 and TRBJ2-2; D unresolved. V shed 5 bases and J shed 5 bases, with 13 bases lying between them. This CDR3 contains 14 residues. Germline CDR1 and CDR2: SGHNT and YYREEE (reference sequence). CDR3 residues: CASSFGYGTGELFF. CDR3 sequence (DNA): TGTGCCAGCAGTTTTGGGTACGGTACCGGGGAGCTGTTTTTT.

The J gene is TRBJ2-1, the V gene TRBV11-2, with D hard to call. The germline gives CDR1 SGHAT, CDR2 FQNNGV. The CDR3 contains 14 residues. Trimming removed 1 base at V and 5 bases at J, with 9 bases between. The CDR3, as DNA: TGTGCCAGCAGCTTAGTACCGGGTCACAATGAGCAGTTCTTC. The encoded protein is CASSLVPGHNEQFF.